The text below deals with one TCR beta chain. This record comes from a study of Ad26.COV2.S vaccination and SARS-CoV-2 variants. The germline V gene encodes CDR1 SNHLY and CDR2 FYNNEI. The V gene lost 5 bases and the J gene lost 5 bases, with 9 bases spanning the gap. The CDR3 runs to 12 residues. The table came from immunoSEQ multiplex PCR; TCRdb's copy has only in-frame clones and leaves some out. The sample has under 550,000 clones; approximately 90% are singletons. Treatment given: 19 received Ad26.COV2.S at low or high dose, single or two shots; about 5 received placebo; per-sample allocation not given. Vaccine and placebo recipients were sampled on day 63 after the first injection.

The chain couples TRBV2 to TRBJ2-5, with D uncertain. The receptor's source is a person between 18 and 65 years old who received the Ad26.COV2.S COVID-19 vaccine or a placebo. Material: peripheral blood, obtained in a trial of Ad26.COV2.S vaccine versus placebo. CDR3 in DNA: TGTGCCAGCAGTTGGGATTTGGAGACCCAGTACTTC. Its translation is CASSWDLETQYF.